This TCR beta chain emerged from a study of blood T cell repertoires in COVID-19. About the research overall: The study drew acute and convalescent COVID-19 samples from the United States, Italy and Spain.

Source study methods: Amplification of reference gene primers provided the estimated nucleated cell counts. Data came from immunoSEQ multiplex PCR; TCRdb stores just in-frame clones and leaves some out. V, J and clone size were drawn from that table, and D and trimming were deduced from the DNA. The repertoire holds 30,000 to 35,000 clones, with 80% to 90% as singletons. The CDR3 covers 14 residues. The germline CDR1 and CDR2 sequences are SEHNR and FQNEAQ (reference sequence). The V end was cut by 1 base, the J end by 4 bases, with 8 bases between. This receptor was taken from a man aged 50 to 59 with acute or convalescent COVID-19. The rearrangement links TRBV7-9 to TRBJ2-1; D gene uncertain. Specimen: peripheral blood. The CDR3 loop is CASSLVAIYNEQFF. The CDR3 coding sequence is TGTGCCAGCAGCTTAGTAGCAATTTACAATGAGCAGTTCTTC.